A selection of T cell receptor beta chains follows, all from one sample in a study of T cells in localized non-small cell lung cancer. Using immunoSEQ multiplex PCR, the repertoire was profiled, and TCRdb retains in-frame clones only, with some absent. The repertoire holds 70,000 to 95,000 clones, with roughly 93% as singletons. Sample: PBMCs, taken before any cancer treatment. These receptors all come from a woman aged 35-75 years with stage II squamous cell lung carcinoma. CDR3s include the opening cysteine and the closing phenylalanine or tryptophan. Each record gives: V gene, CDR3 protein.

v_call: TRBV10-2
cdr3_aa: CASRDRGYTEAFF

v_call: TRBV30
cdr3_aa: CAWSVDRVNSPLHF

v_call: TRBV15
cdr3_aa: CATSRDTGRGHGYTF

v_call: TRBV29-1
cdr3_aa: CSVEGLTHRGYGYTF

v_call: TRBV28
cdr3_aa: CASSFGGTGANVLTF

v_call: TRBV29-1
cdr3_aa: CSAPLVGSEGYTF

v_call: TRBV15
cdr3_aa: CATSSLDRNYGYTF

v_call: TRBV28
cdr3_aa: CASSSGQGGYEQYF

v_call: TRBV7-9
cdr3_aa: CASSLDRSSYEQYF

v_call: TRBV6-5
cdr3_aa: CASRGRGNYGYTF

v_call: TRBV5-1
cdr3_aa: CASSLGVQFTDTQYF

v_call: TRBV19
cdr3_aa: CASSMEGGSNQPQHF

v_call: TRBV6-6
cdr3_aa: CASSTQGTAEAFF

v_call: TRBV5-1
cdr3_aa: CASSSGGSGANVLTF

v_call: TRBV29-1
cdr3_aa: CSVLGRGLSYGYTF

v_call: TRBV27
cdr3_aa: CASIGPTGGGGPYGYTF

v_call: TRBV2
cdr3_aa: CASSGPGLSANTGELFF

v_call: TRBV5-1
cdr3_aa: CASSLGPKDEAFF